Presented here are 8 T cell receptor beta chains from one specimen sequenced in a study of technical replicates of blood from several donors. Clones were read by immunoSEQ multiplex PCR, and TCRdb kept only the in-frame ones, dropping some. The sample consists of under 80,000 clones, roughly nine tenths of them appearing once. Source material: PBMCs. These receptors all stem from a human donor in good health. Some clones in this sample may be carry-over from other donors' samples.

V and J are TRBV11-2 and TRBJ2-4, with 13 bases that match TRBD2. CDR3 length: 13 residues. V shed 6 bases, J shed 8 bases, and the junction held 1 base outside the gene matches. Germline V gene lookup returns CDR1 SGHAT and CDR2 FQNNGV. For the CDR3, the DNA is TGTGCCAGCAGACTAGCGGGGGGGGACATTCAGTACTTC. Its translation is CASRLAGGDIQYF.

The rearrangement uses TRBV5-6 and TRBJ1-1; possible D gene TRBD1, 6 bases. Germline V gene lookup returns CDR1 SGHDT and CDR2 YYEEEE. The ends were cut back, 6 bases at V and 5 bases at J, with 14 bases in the middle. The CDR3 runs to 13 residues. CDR3 bases: TGTGCCAGCAAGGGGGGGATGAGGACTGAAGCTTTCTTT. Encoded protein: CASKGGMRTEAFF. Based on the CDR3 plus reference TRBV5-6 and TRBJ1-1, the full variable domain is DAGVTQSPTHLIKTRGQQVTLRCSPKSGHDTVSWYQQALGQGPQFIFQYYEEEERQRGNFPDRFSGHQFPNYSSELNVNALLLGDSALYLCASKGGMRTEAFFGQGTRLTVV.

This sequence joins TRBV9 and TRBJ1-4; D is ambiguous. V was trimmed by 0 bases and J by 5 bases, leaving 11 bases between them. This CDR3 contains 15 residues. Germline V gene lookup returns CDR1 SGDLS and CDR2 YYNGEE. CDR3 nucleotide sequence: TGTGCCAGCAGCGTAGGTTGGTCGGGAAATGAAAAACTGTTTTTT. Its translation: CASSVGWSGNEKLFF. Supplemented by reference TRBV9 and TRBJ1-4, the full variable domain reads DSGVTQTPKHLITATGQRVTLRCSPRSGDLSVYWYQQSLDQGLQFLIQYYNGEERAKGNILERFSAQQFPDLHSELNLSSLELGDSALYFCASSVGWSGNEKLFFGSGTQLSVL.

This chain uses TRBV5-8 with TRBJ1-5, with unresolved D. Trimming took off 1 base at V and 3 bases at J, with 5 bases between the two ends. Germline CDR1 and CDR2: SGHTS and YDEGEE. The CDR3 contains 13 residues. The CDR3 coding sequence is TGTGCCAGCAGCTTGACAGCCAATCAGCCCCAGCATTTT. Encoded protein: CASSLTANQPQHF.

This CDR3 reads CASSEGLASQQYF. Written as DNA, the CDR3 is TGTGCCAGCAGCGAGGGACTAGCGAGTCAGCAGTACTTC. V gene TRBV2 combines with J gene TRBJ2-7, with 10 bases that match TRBD2. The J segment lost 8 bases and the V segment lost 6 bases, leaving 7 bases of the junction unmatched. The germline gives CDR1 SNHLY, CDR2 FYNNEI. CDR3 length equals 13 residues.

This clone was seen a few times. This chain connects TRBV4-3 to TRBJ2-5; D is uncertain. Germline lookup yields CDR1 LGHNA and CDR2 YSLEER. V lost 0 bases to trimming and J lost 5 bases, with 13 bases between them. The CDR3 runs 15 residues. CDR3 sequence reads: CASSQDWPVSETQYF. The CDR3 coding sequence is TGCGCCAGCAGCCAAGACTGGCCAGTTAGCGAGACCCAGTACTTC.

A few counts support this clone. This chain links TRBV6-1 with TRBJ2-3; 8 bases agree with TRBD2. Trimming at V came to 4 bases and at J to 3 bases, leaving 6 bases not matched to a gene. The V gene's germline CDR1 is MNHNS and CDR2 SASEGT. This CDR3 spans 15 amino acids. In DNA, the CDR3 is TGTGCCAGCAGTGGACAACTAGCGGCGACAGATACGCAGTATTTT. Protein sequence: CASSGQLAATDTQYF.

V usage is TRBV4-1 and J usage is TRBJ1-1, with D hard to call. Germline CDR1 is MGHRA and CDR2 is YSYEKL. The ends were cut back, 0 bases at V and 4 bases at J, with 12 bases in the middle. This CDR3 is 15 amino acids long. The CDR3 loop is CASSQDVGDGTEAFF. Here the CDR3 DNA reads TGCGCCAGCAGCCAAGACGTGGGAGACGGCACTGAAGCTTTCTTT.